This TCR beta chain was profiled in a study of shared clonotypes between healthy human individuals. General study results and limits: Relative to their counterparts shared across all four donors, non-shared clonotypes exhibited diminished generation probabilities. Rarefaction showed sorted-subset sequencing was incomplete despite large depth. Estimated clonotype richness was generally higher in naive than memory subsets.

Genomic DNA of every subset was divided equally among multiple immunoSEQ plates. Some clones are missing from TCRdb's copy, which holds only in-frame ones; the method was immunoSEQ multiplex PCR. Here the sample spans about 2 million clones, over 85% being singletons. The CDR3 contains 15 residues. Trimming removed 6 bases from V and 5 bases from J, with 14 bases in between. Germline assignment: CDR1 MNHEY and CDR2 SMNVEV (reference sequence). Comments on this clone: Its antigen is still unknown.

The specimen sequenced was naive CD4+ T cells sorted from blood. This sample's subset: CD45RA+ positively selected. This clonotype was sampled from a man aged 18 to 30 in good health. The rearrangement joins TRBV27 to TRBJ1-6; unclear D gene. The CDR3, as DNA: TGTGCCAGCAGCAACCCATTGGGGAATAATTCACCCCTCCACTTT. Its translation is CASSNPLGNNSPLHF.